This TCR beta chain was sequenced during a study of blood T cell repertoires in COVID-19. Study at large: The analysed material was cDNA or gDNA that came from T cells, B-cell-depleted T cells, or PBMCs.

Generated by immunoSEQ multiplex PCR, the TCRdb table keeps only in-frame clones and is missing some. The sample has more than 400,000 clones; roughly 91% are singletons. Germline CDR1 and CDR2: SGDLS and YYNGEE. Between the trimmed V and J ends, which lost 1 base and 4 bases, there was a span of 12 bases. The CDR3 consists of 15 residues. Recruits, aged about 18 to 89 years, lived in 24 US areas. Participants reported their clinical history, and cohort assignment relied on those reports. What the recovered Cohort 3 donors had was two negative PCRs, clearance, or symptom resolution. Sequenced sample: PBMCs or T cells enriched from blood (not recorded which). The sequence came from a man between 18 and 29 years old who had recovered from COVID-19. J is TRBJ1-3 and V is TRBV9; D might be TRBD1 (6 bases). In DNA, the CDR3 is TGTGCCAGCAGCGTAACGCGGACAGCGGGAAACACCATATATTTT. This encodes CASSVTRTAGNTIYF.